A single sample gave rise to the 13 T cell receptor beta chains below, sequenced in a study of blood T cell repertoires in COVID-19. The protocol was immunoSEQ multiplex PCR, while the TCRdb copy is restricted to in-frame clones and leaves out a portion. The table includes over 40,000 clones, about 90% detected once. Sample: peripheral blood. The receptors stem from an older man with active COVID-19.

The CDR3 DNA reads as TGTGCCAGCAGCCCGCGGGGGGGCCCCTACGAGCAGTACTTC. This encodes CASSPRGGPYEQYF. This rearrangement joins TRBV5-4 to TRBJ2-7, with 9 bases that match TRBD2. With 4 bases clipped from V and 2 bases from J, the junction kept 4 bases outside the gene matches. CDR3 size: 14 residues. The germline gives CDR1 SGHNT, CDR2 YYREEE (reference sequence).

The chain couples TRBV28 to TRBJ2-3, with 8 bases matching TRBD1. Per germline, CDR1 MDHEN and CDR2 SYDVKM. The V gene end was trimmed by 10 bases and the J gene end by 2 bases; junction bases not matched to a gene: 17. The CDR3 consists of 17 residues. The CDR3 sequence is CATSTGAQWGPTDTQYF. In DNA, the CDR3 is TGTGCCACCTCGACAGGGGCCCAATGGGGGCCCACAGATACGCAGTATTTT.

The rearrangement joins TRBV19 to TRBJ2-3, with 8 positions matching TRBD1. The ends lost 7 bases at V and 2 bases at J; junction bases unmatched: 5. The CDR3 loop spans 14 amino acids. Per germline, CDR1 LNHDA and CDR2 SQIVND (reference sequence). The CDR3 reads CASKAGGTTDTQYF. In DNA, the CDR3 is TGTGCCAGTAAGGCAGGGGGCACCACAGATACGCAGTATTTT.

The chain couples TRBV7-9 to TRBJ1-2; D perhaps matches TRBD1 (5 bases). V dropped 2 bases and J dropped 7 bases, with 17 bases sitting between them. Germline V gives CDR1 SEHNR, CDR2 FQNEAQ (reference sequence). The CDR3 runs 15 residues. Here the CDR3 reads CASSLLANPRGGYTF. Written as DNA, the CDR3 is TGTGCCAGCAGCTTACTGGCCAACCCAAGGGGTGGCTACACCTTC.

This chain links TRBV4-2 with TRBJ2-5; 9 bases agree with TRBD2. The CDR3 contains 18 residues. Trimming at V came to 1 base and at J to 5 bases, leaving 14 bases not matched to a gene. Germline loops: CDR1 LGHNA, CDR2 YNFKEQ. The CDR3 coding sequence is TGTGCCAGCAGCCAAGTGGGGGGGGCTAGCGGGGCTTGGGAGACCCAGTACTTC. Protein: CASSQVGGASGAWETQYF.

This clone occurred once. V usage is TRBV5-1 and J usage is TRBJ2-5; D perhaps matches TRBD2 (6 bases). The germline V gene encodes CDR1 SGHRS and CDR2 YFSETQ. This CDR3 spans 15 amino acids. The germline V and J ends were trimmed by 2 bases and 2 bases, with 13 bases remaining between them. The DNA for the CDR3 is TGCGCCAGCAGCTTAGGGGCGGGGTCGCAAGAGACCCAGTACTTC. Translated, it gives CASSLGAGSQETQYF.

A single count supports this clone. The chain links TRBV21-1 to TRBJ1-2; the table's D call, TRBD1, was not checked against the DNA. TRBV21-1 is tagged as a pseudogene. The CDR3 contains 17 residues. CDR3 amino acids: CASSPSGQGSPNYGYTF. The CDR3 nucleotides read TGTGCCAGCAGCCCCTCGGGACAGGGGTCCCCAAACTATGGCTACACCTTC.

The chain couples TRBV29-1 to TRBJ1-1; 9 nucleotides line up with TRBD1. CDR1 is SQVTM, CDR2 ANQGSEA, per germline. J gave up 1 base and V 7 bases, and 4 bases lay outside the gene matches. The CDR3 is 13 residues long. The CDR3 sequence is CSGRDRENTEAFF. The CDR3 nucleotides read TGCAGCGGACGGGACAGGGAGAACACTGAAGCTTTCTTT. Using reference TRBV29-1 and TRBJ1-1 for the parts outside the CDR3, the full variable domain is SAVISQKPSRDICQRGTSLTIQCQVDSQVTMMFWYRQQPGQSLTLIATANQGSEATYESGFVIDKFPISRPNLTFSTLTVSNMSPEDSSIYLCSGRDRENTEAFFGQGTRLTVV.

The count of this clone is one. The chain couples TRBV7-2 to TRBJ2-1, with TRBD2 matching over 9 bases. The CDR3 contains 16 residues. The junction had 10 bases not matched to a gene; V was cut back by 3 bases and J by 7 bases. Germline lookup yields CDR1 SGHTA and CDR2 FQGNSA. As DNA, the CDR3 is TGTGCCAGCAGCTTCCTAGCGGGGACCACAGGGAATGAGCAGTTCTTC. This gives the protein CASSFLAGTTGNEQFF.

This chain links TRBV7-9 with TRBJ2-5, with a weak D call TRBD2 (5 bases). Between the trimmed V and J ends, which lost 6 bases and 5 bases, there was a span of 13 bases. Per germline, CDR1 SEHNR and CDR2 FQNEAQ (reference sequence). This CDR3 has 13 residues. Here the CDR3 DNA reads TGTGCCAGCAGTCAAGCGAGGGTCGAGACCCAGTACTTC. Translated, it gives CASSQARVETQYF.

The count of this clone is one. The CDR3 sequence: CASKAGGSLSDEQFF. In DNA, the CDR3 is TGCGCCAGCAAGGCGGGGGGGTCTCTATCGGATGAGCAGTTCTTC. The V gene is TRBV4-1, the J gene TRBJ2-1; 9 nucleotides match TRBD2. CDR1 is MGHRA and CDR2 is YSYEKL in the germline V gene. V lost 7 bases, J lost 8 bases, and 12 bases stayed unmatched. The CDR3 runs 15 residues.

The chain combines TRBV19 with TRBJ1-1; 12 bases match TRBD1. The CDR3 is 17 amino acids. Germline V CDR1 and CDR2: LNHDA, SQIVND (reference sequence). With V trimmed by 5 bases and J by 6 bases, 13 bases remained unmatched. CDR3 region: CASSAYPGQGAVAEAFF. The CDR3 DNA sequence: TGTGCCAGTAGTGCCTACCCGGGACAGGGGGCGGTAGCTGAAGCTTTCTTT.

The chain carries TRBV10-3 and TRBJ2-7, with 7 positions matching TRBD1. Trimming took 4 bases from V and 6 from J; bases not matched to a gene: 12. The V gene's germline CDR1 is ENHRY and CDR2 SYGVKD. The CDR3 contains 15 residues. CDR3 amino acids: CAISAYRGRGAEQYF. CDR3 sequence (DNA): TGTGCCATCAGTGCCTACAGGGGCCGGGGAGCCGAGCAGTACTTC.